A selection of T cell receptor beta chains follows, all from one sample in a study of blood T cells in healthy people across ages. TCRdb called the 5' RACE reads again in MiXCR, with one record for every CDR3 protein. The table has about 900,000 distinct CDR3 sequences, approximately 49% seen once. Sequences were obtained from blood. The receptors were sampled from a man aged 25 to 40 in good health. Both conserved end residues are part of each CDR3. A D gene is named only where the DNA matches it firmly. Rows may omit the clone size; those that give it use once, few, many or a size class.

CDR3	DNA	D	J	size	V
CASSLSGGGSKETQYF	TGTGCCAGCAGTTTATCGGGGGGGGGCAGCAAAGAGACCCAGTACTTC	-	TRBJ2-5	-	TRBV27
CASSITGQGFYEQYF	TGTGCCAGCAGTATCACGGGACAGGGGTTTTACGAGCAGTACTTC	TRBD1	TRBJ2-7	few	TRBV28
CSARGQGGNSPLHF	TGCAGTGCTAGAGGTCAGGGGGGGAATTCACCCCTCCACTTT	TRBD1	TRBJ1-6	-	TRBV20-1
CASSPRQGTGEQYF	TGTGCCAGCAGCCCACGACAGGGCACCGGCGAGCAGTACTTC	TRBD1	TRBJ2-7	few	TRBV3-1
CASSLVGRGGETQYF	TGTGCCAGCAGCTTAGTTGGCAGGGGAGGAGAGACCCAGTACTTC	-	TRBJ2-5	-	TRBV7-9
CAISVGRGGDTQYF	TGTGCCATCAGCGTCGGACGGGGGGGAGATACGCAGTATTTT	TRBD2	TRBJ2-3	-	TRBV10-3
CASSLTQTSYEQYF	TGTGCCAGCAGTTTAACACAGACTTCCTACGAGCAGTACTTC	-	TRBJ2-7	few	TRBV27
CASSPRTVLSNYGYTF	TGTGCCAGCAGCCCCCGGACGGTCCTATCTAACTATGGCTACACCTTC	-	TRBJ1-2	few	TRBV7-2
CASSRLTAQTTEAFF	TGCGCCAGCAGCCGTTTGACGGCCCAAACCACTGAAGCTTTCTTT	-	TRBJ1-1	few	TRBV4-3
CSARDRPLSSYEQYF	TGCAGTGCTAGAGATCGTCCTCTCAGCTCCTACGAGCAGTACTTC	-	TRBJ2-7	many	TRBV20-1
CASSYSMGRGSSTDTQYF	TGTGCCAGCAGTTACTCTATGGGCCGGGGGTCAAGCACAGATACGCAGTATTTT	-	TRBJ2-3	-	TRBV6-5
CASSGPLRGTEAFF	TGTGCCAGCAGTGGTCCCCTCAGGGGCACTGAAGCTTTCTTT	-	TRBJ1-1	-	TRBV2
CASSSFDSNTGELFF	TGTGCCAGCAGCTCTTTCGATTCGAACACCGGGGAGCTGTTTTTT	-	TRBJ2-2	once	TRBV7-9
CASSYSKAGAGEQYF	TGTGCCAGCAGTTACTCGAAGGCAGGGGCGGGCGAGCAGTACTTC	-	TRBJ2-7	-	TRBV6-5
CAISDNQETQYF	TGTGCCATCAGTGACAACCAAGAGACCCAGTACTTC	-	TRBJ2-5	many	TRBV10-3
CASSYTLYSSYNEQFF	TGTGCCAGCAGTTACACCTTATACTCCTCCTACAATGAGCAGTTCTTC	-	TRBJ2-1	-	TRBV27
CASSRRPGGTDTQYF	TGTGCCAGCAGCCGCCGTCCCGGGGGCACAGATACGCAGTATTTT	-	TRBJ2-3	-	TRBV27
CASSQDRSSGGASADTQYF	TGTGCCAGCAGCCAAGATCGGAGTAGCGGGGGGGCCTCGGCAGATACGCAGTATTTT	TRBD2	TRBJ2-3	-	TRBV3-1
CSAEDRSGGRHNEQFF	TGCAGTGCTGAAGACCGAAGCGGGGGCCGTCATAATGAGCAGTTCTTC	TRBD2	TRBJ2-1	few	TRBV20-1
CASSLVYGENIQYF	TGCGCCAGCAGCTTGGTGTATGGGGAAAACATTCAGTACTTC	-	TRBJ2-4	-	TRBV5-1
CSVDPAGVYNEQFF	TGCAGCGTTGACCCAGCGGGGGTCTACAATGAGCAGTTCTTC	TRBD2	TRBJ2-1	few	TRBV29-1
CASQRGGNQPQHF	TGTGCCAGTCAAAGGGGGGGTAACCAGCCCCAGCATTTT	-	TRBJ1-5	few	TRBV7-9
CASRTSGGSNEQFF	TGTGCCAGCCGGACTAGCGGGGGATCGAATGAGCAGTTCTTC	TRBD2	TRBJ2-1	many	TRBV7-2
CASSFPNEQFF	TGTGCCAGCAGTTTCCCCAATGAGCAGTTCTTC	-	TRBJ2-1	-	TRBV28
CSARDQGGGAVDEQFF	TGCAGTGCTAGAGATCAGGGCGGGGGGGCCGTAGATGAGCAGTTCTTC	TRBD2	TRBJ2-1	-	TRBV20-1
CSARVPGSHTEAFF	TGCAGTGCTAGAGTCCCAGGGAGCCACACTGAAGCTTTCTTT	-	TRBJ1-1	-	TRBV20-1
CASSLSLHTEAFF	TGTGCCAGCAGCTTAAGCCTACACACTGAAGCTTTCTTT	-	TRBJ1-1	many	TRBV7-9
CASSALSDGYTF	TGTGCCAGCAGTGCTCTTTCGGATGGCTACACCTTC	-	TRBJ1-2	few	TRBV7-9
CASSSGRVQNIQYF	TGTGCCAGCAGCTCCGGACGGGTCCAAAACATTCAGTACTTC	-	TRBJ2-4	many	TRBV7-9
CSVSPIPGQGRNEQFF	TGCAGTGTTAGCCCCATACCGGGACAGGGGAGAAATGAGCAGTTCTTC	TRBD1	TRBJ2-1	once	TRBV20-1
CASSPITSTGGPYNEQFF	TGTGCCAGCAGTCCGATAACCTCAACAGGGGGACCCTACAATGAGCAGTTCTTC	TRBD1	TRBJ2-1	-	TRBV27
CASNRGQTNYGYTF	TGTGCCAGCAACAGGGGACAGACTAACTATGGCTACACCTTC	TRBD1	TRBJ1-2	-	TRBV2
CASTPLKIGTGVVGSAYEQYF	TGTGCCAGCACTCCTCTAAAGATTGGGACAGGGGTAGTCGGCAGCGCGTACGAGCAGTACTTC	TRBD1	TRBJ2-7	few	TRBV11-1
CSALPTGNGEQYF	TGCAGTGCACTGCCGACAGGGAATGGCGAGCAGTACTTC	TRBD1	TRBJ2-7	-	TRBV20-1
CASTLDNYGYTF	TGTGCCAGCACCCTAGATAACTATGGCTACACCTTC	-	TRBJ1-2	-	TRBV6-6
CASSPRATTGELFF	TGTGCCAGCAGCCCCAGGGCTACCACCGGGGAGCTGTTTTTT	-	TRBJ2-2	-	TRBV7-9
CASSLTSYGQETQYF	TGTGCCAGCAGCTTAACTAGTTACGGCCAAGAGACCCAGTACTTC	-	TRBJ2-5	few	TRBV7-3
CSVGMGGGYPEAFF	TGCAGCGTTGGAATGGGCGGGGGGTACCCTGAAGCTTTCTTT	-	TRBJ1-1	few	TRBV29-1
CASSVRGGGGSNQPQHF	TGTGCCAGCAGTGTTAGAGGGGGGGGTGGAAGCAATCAGCCCCAGCATTTT	-	TRBJ1-5	many	TRBV7-2
CASDPDRHEQFF	TGTGCCAGCGACCCCGATCGCCATGAGCAGTTCTTC	-	TRBJ2-1	-	TRBV2
CAWSSLRGDYTF	TGTGCCTGGAGTTCCCTCAGGGGGGACTACACCTTC	TRBD1	TRBJ1-2	-	TRBV30
CASSGETGPYEQYF	TGTGCCAGCAGTGGCGAGACAGGACCCTACGAGCAGTACTTC	-	TRBJ2-7	few	TRBV6-5
CSARGGAGTDTQYF	TGCAGTGCCCGCGGGGGGGCGGGGACAGATACGCAGTATTTT	TRBD2	TRBJ2-3	once	TRBV20-1
CASSLMGVGNEQFF	TGTGCCAGCAGCTTAATGGGAGTGGGCAATGAGCAGTTCTTC	-	TRBJ2-1	-	TRBV7-2
CASSSPRGGGHEDTQYF	TGTGCCAGCAGCTCCCCTAGGGGCGGGGGGCATGAAGATACGCAGTATTTT	TRBD2	TRBJ2-3	-	TRBV7-8
CASSFGQGGDTQYF	TGTGCCAGCAGCTTTGGACAGGGCGGGGATACGCAGTATTTT	TRBD1	TRBJ2-3	few	TRBV7-2
CSASRDPNTDTQYF	TGCAGTGCTAGCCGGGACCCCAACACAGATACGCAGTATTTT	-	TRBJ2-3	few	TRBV20-1
CASSQTDRGNQPQHF	TGCGCCAGCAGCCAGACGGACAGGGGGAATCAGCCCCAGCATTTT	TRBD1	TRBJ1-5	few	TRBV4-1
CASSQGQAGDTQYF	TGTGCCAGCAGCCAAGGACAGGCGGGAGATACGCAGTATTTT	-	TRBJ2-3	few	TRBV4-2
CSATPGTAIRNQPQHF	TGCAGTGCTACCCCGGGGACAGCAATTCGCAATCAGCCCCAGCATTTT	TRBD1	TRBJ1-5	-	TRBV20-1
CASSPTTTGAYEQYF	TGTGCCAGCAGCCCGACGACGACAGGGGCCTACGAGCAGTACTTC	TRBD1	TRBJ2-7	once	TRBV7-8
CASGDRGSRPQHF	TGTGCCAGCGGTGACAGGGGTTCTCGGCCCCAGCATTTT	TRBD1	TRBJ1-5	-	TRBV2
CASSSHGTGQYGQYF	TGTGCCAGCAGTTCCCACGGGACAGGGCAATACGGGCAGTACTTC	TRBD1	TRBJ2-7	-	TRBV6-2/TRBV6-3
CASSPVSGGPRDTQYF	TGTGCCAGCAGTCCGGTTTCGGGGGGGCCTAGAGATACGCAGTATTTT	TRBD2	TRBJ2-3	few	TRBV12-3/TRBV12-4
CVSSYLGELFF	TGTGTCAGCAGTTACCTCGGGGAGCTGTTTTTT	-	TRBJ2-2	-	TRBV12-3/TRBV12-4
CASIGGVNYEQYF	TGTGCCAGCATCGGGGGGGTCAACTACGAGCAGTACTTC	TRBD2	TRBJ2-7	-	TRBV28
CATSSREGPTDTQYF	TGTGCCACCAGCAGTCGGGAGGGGCCCACAGATACGCAGTATTTT	TRBD2	TRBJ2-3	-	TRBV15
CASSERREKLFF	TGTGCCAGCAGTGAAAGGAGGGAAAAACTGTTTTTT	-	TRBJ1-4	-	TRBV2
CASSLDRRPGASNQPQHF	TGTGCCAGCAGCTTGGATCGCCGTCCGGGGGCCAGCAATCAGCCCCAGCATTTT	-	TRBJ1-5	-	TRBV5-5